Included here is one T cell receptor (beta chain) sequence, with context. The antigen it recognizes is unknown. Base qualities are not recorded, but no much larger clone differs from it by a single base. V ends up 1 base short and J 12 bases short, with an unmatched junction base count of 8. Sequences GTSNPN (CDR1) and SVGIG (CDR2) are obtained from the germline V gene (reference sequence). From the cysteine up to the phenylalanine, the CDR3 has a length of 14 residues. Here the CDR3 DNA is all that survives: 42 bases in frame from base 1. These data are taken from a study of cytomegalovirus exposure and HLA in healthy donors (dated by TCRdb to the late 2010s). Notes on the research overall: In an earlier analysis of under 750 of the donors, approximately 260 Gb of sequence data and approximately 100 million unique TCR beta sequences from approximately 180 million T cells were reported. The study used immunosequencing to profile the T cell repertoires of approximately 690 subjects and linked those repertoires to cytomegalovirus serostatus. HLA typing covered class I and class II loci at four-digit resolution. To study patterns of TCR occurrence, a later analysis re-analyzed previously published TCR beta repertoires from under 750 donors and added high-resolution HLA genotyping. An earlier analysis of approximately 630 of the donors applied high-throughput TCR beta sequencing to assess whether each TCR beta V gene segment acted as functional or pseudogenic. Among under 450 genotyped donors of the cohort, an average of approximately 250,000 unique TCR beta nucleotide sequences were sequenced per donor, 15% to 20% of them non-productive. In the later analysis, no new phenotypic data were used to find candidate immune exposures; instead, reliance was placed on TCR beta sequences and their occurrence across donors. Alongside the repertoire data, information on donor age, sex, ethnicity and CMV serostatus was compiled. Every discovery cohort repertoire had been produced on one sequencing platform. The number of typed donors differed by locus: roughly 629-630 for A, B, C, DRB1 and DQB1; 522 for DQA1; 606 for DPA1; and approximately 450 for DPB1. Four to six DR-DQ haplotypes were handled as single units for association and clustering, since linkage in the cohort was strong. The study aimed to test whether signatures of past pathogen exposure could be identified by cataloging public T cell receptors. Of the roughly 400 genotyped donors, roughly 85% fell in the genetic ancestry cluster associated with self-reported Caucasian donors. To predict cytomegalovirus infection status, the study combined high-throughput TCR immunosequencing, statistical association of individual TCRs with disease status, and machine learning. Besides the first cohort of 550 to 750 subjects, a separate validation cohort made up of over a hundred different subjects was used. An early release covering more than 500 HLA-typed donors comprised around 300 gigabases of sequencing data and around 86 million unique TCR sequences. Genome-wide SNP genotypes for about 65% of the roughly 670 donors were used in a later genetic analysis, which treated that subset as a discovery cohort.

Results the study describes overall, beyond this receptor: According to a later genetic analysis, donors in an Asian-associated ancestry cluster had fewer N-insertions in productive TCRs than the roughly 700-donor mean. In vitro tests confirmed that a few of the cytomegalovirus-associated TCR beta chains recognize cytomegalovirus antigens. In a later analysis, HLA-associated TCR beta chains showed more clonal expansion and lower generation probabilities than non-associated chains that were equally common. In an earlier analysis of about 600 of the donors, most TCR beta V segments appeared in productive rearrangements about 87% or about 30% of the time, broadly matching IMGT annotations. Across donors, most TCR sequences were observed very rarely, whereas some public TCRs were present in many individuals. According to a later analysis, most CMV-associated TCR beta chains appeared to be HLA-restricted, and the HLA associations seemed to be driven largely by CMV exposure. When HLA alleles, especially DR and DQ, strongly co-occurred, attributing TCR associations to individual alleles was difficult. In a later genetic analysis, a missense DCLRE1C variant was associated with V-gene and J-gene trimming of TCR beta chains, and the association was replicated in an independent cohort. Linkage disequilibrium might explain the correlated functional status among segregating V segments, but an unknown experimental factor could not be excluded. Some IMGT-functional V segments, including TRBV6-2 and TRBV6-3, could not be told apart with the 87-base-pair reads, so those segments were excluded. The earlier analysis of some 560 of the donors excluded some 16 rarely observed V segments, including chromosome 9 orphons, because counts were too low. Because HLA typing was unavailable for some donors at each locus, only the typed subset was used in association tests. Cytomegalovirus status was reported to be diagnosed by the classifier with high specificity and sensitivity in both the original and validation cohorts. A later analysis found that TCR association rates varied across HLA loci, with DRB1 alleles showing the most associated TCRs and HLA-C alleles the fewest. At a false discovery rate of 0.05, a later analysis linked about 16,000 TCR beta sequences to specific HLA alleles. This cohort had only TCR beta chains sequenced, and the lack of alpha or paired-chain data limited which features could be detected. Sequencing depth was assumed to be roughly uniform across donors in the presence/absence analyses, though that assumption may not hold. The study gave a list of about 160 TCR beta chains associated with cytomegalovirus. A further reported finding was that TCR beta sequences accurately predicted the HLA-A and HLA-B alleles for most subjects in the first cohort. CMV serostatus was the only immune exposure information available for the cohort. Several of the top co-occurrence clusters appeared to be linked to parvovirus B19, influenza, CMV and Epstein-Barr virus, according to a later analysis. The authors suggested that the approach could potentially be generalized to other disease states and immunological phenotypes. A group of highly shared sequence variants was considered likely to be a technical artifact of the sequencing pipeline.

The cohort comprised 666 healthy bone marrow donors. All cohort members were sampled while nominally healthy, although unrecorded immune exposures were likely present. The donor tested CMV seronegative, placing the donor among the approximately 400 seronegative members of the cohort. Every donor gave a peripheral blood sample, and the peripheral blood mononuclear cells from that sample were used for TCR beta sequencing. The Qiagen DNeasy Blood Extraction Kit was used to extract genomic DNA from the blood cell samples. Receptors were amplified or captured by the immunoSEQ multiplex PCR assay. A mixture of 60 forward primers for TCR Vbeta segments and 13 reverse primers for TCR Jbeta segments was used in the multiplex PCR. A multiplex PCR assay on genomic DNA amplified the CDR3 region of rearranged TCR beta genes. The amplified TCR beta libraries were sequenced on the Illumina HiSeq System as 87-base-pair reads. Processing in the source paper ran as follows. In a later analysis, tens of millions of unique TCR beta chains were counted across the 500 to 850 repertoires, and roughly 11 million of these chains were shared by at least two donors. A nearest-neighbor algorithm error-corrected the raw reads and collapsed the reads into unique sequences, merging closely related sequences to remove PCR and sequencing errors. Alignment of CDR3 sequences to IMGT reference sequences was used to assign V, D and J gene segments. Each retained sequence needed at least a six-nucleotide match to both a V gene segment and a J gene segment. Rearrangements were called productive when the CDR3 lacked stop codons and stayed in frame with V and J; all others were non-productive. Following IMGT convention, CDR3 was defined as the stretch from the second conserved V-encoded cysteine up to the conserved J-encoded phenylalanine. In an earlier analysis of 500 to 650 of the donors, sequences lacking an unambiguous match to a single V gene segment were excluded. An earlier analysis of over 450 of the donors classified V segments as functional when productive rearrangements were above 56.7% and as segregating when the standard deviation between donors was above 5%. A statistical classification framework was built for diagnosing cytomegalovirus status from the catalog of TCR beta chain sequences. A later analysis assigned V and J genes by comparing TCR nucleotide sequences with IMGT/GENE-DB human TR gene sequences. In a later analysis, CDR3 sequences and most-parsimonious VDJ recombination scenarios were assigned using the TCRdist pipeline. In a later analysis, each TCR beta chain was defined by its CDR3 amino acid sequence together with its V-gene family, and reads without a unique V-gene family were excluded. As a way to deal with suspected cross-contamination and a sequencing artifact, a later analysis dropped under 600 nucleotide sequences that were highly shared and had low generation probability. In a later analysis, a clonal expansion index was calculated for each public chain from normalized within-repertoire ranks of inferred template counts. In a later analysis, generation probabilities were computed with a VDJ recombination model fitted to out-of-frame rearrangements, and the resulting probabilities were checked against IGoR. Hypergeometric tests were used in a later analysis to score TCR-TCR, TCR-HLA and TCR-CMV co-occurrence, with a repertoire-size bias correction applied to the TCR pairs. False discovery rates were estimated in a later analysis by permuting HLA or CMV assignments 20 times. In a later analysis, co-occurring TCRs were grouped using DBSCAN, with TCRdist sequence similarity added in when clustering inside HLA-allele-positive subsets. Co-occurrence clustering excluded repertoires with fewer than 30,000 or more than 120,000 public chains, plus five with anomalous nucleotide sharing. TCRdb's version of the immuneACCESS table is confined to in-frame rearrangements and falls short of the full clone set. An unresolved V gene accounts for under half of the shortfall where checked; the remainder is of unknown origin. V and J calls and clone size follow that table, whereas D and trimming were derived from the DNA. This sample comprises 200,000 or so clones, over 80% of them detected only once. In total, the top ten clones hold 0.71% of the sample.

The sequence derives from a boy between 2 and 10 years old in good health and CMV-seronegative. The sample consisted of PBMCs. In this chain, TRBV30 is recombined with TRBJ2-1, with 11 middle bases fitting TRBD2. The CDR3 here reads CAWSGSSGGPWQFF. The nucleotides read TGTGCCTGGAGTGGATCTAGCGGGGGGCCGTGGCAGTTCTTC.